This T cell receptor beta chain was recovered during a study of patients and donors after allogeneic stem cell transplantation. TCRdb fed the RT-PCR reads into MiXCR, producing one record per CDR3 protein. The repertoire holds 70,000 to 100,000 distinct CDR3 sequences, with about 5% as singletons. The V end lost 2 bases, the J end lost 2 bases, and 13 bases lay between the germline ends. Germline CDR1 and CDR2: DFQATT and SNEGSKA (reference sequence). The CDR3 is 15 amino acids. This clonotype was detected many times. The V call is TRBV20-1, the J call TRBJ2-1, with a weak D call TRBD1 (6 bases). This clonotype was obtained from a human donor who was either an allogeneic HSCT recipient or a stem cell or donor lymphocyte infusion donor (not recorded which). It is not recorded whose cells these are; they may come from a transplant donor. The sequenced sample was blood, either unsorted or a sorted T cell fraction (not recorded which). The CDR3 DNA reads TGCAGTGCTAGATATAGTCAGGGGCCCTACAATGAGCAGTTCTTC. It yields the protein CSARYSQGPYNEQFF.